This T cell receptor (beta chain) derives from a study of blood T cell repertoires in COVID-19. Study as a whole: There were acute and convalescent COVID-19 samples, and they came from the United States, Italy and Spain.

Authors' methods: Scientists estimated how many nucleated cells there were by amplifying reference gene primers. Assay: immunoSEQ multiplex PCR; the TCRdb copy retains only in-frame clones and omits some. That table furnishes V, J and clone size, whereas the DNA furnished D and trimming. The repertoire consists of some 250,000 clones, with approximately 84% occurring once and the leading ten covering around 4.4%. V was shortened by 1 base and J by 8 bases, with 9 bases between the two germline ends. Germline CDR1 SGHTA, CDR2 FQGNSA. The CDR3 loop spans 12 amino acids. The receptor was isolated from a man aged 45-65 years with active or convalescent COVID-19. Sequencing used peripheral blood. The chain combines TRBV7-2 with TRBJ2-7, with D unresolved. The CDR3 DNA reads TGTGCCAGCAGCTTAGAGACTTTCAAGCAGTACTTC. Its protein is CASSLETFKQYF.